These 7 T cell receptor beta chains came from one sample sequenced in a study of OX40 agonist ivuxolimab in advanced cancers. Some clones are missing from TCRdb's copy, which holds only in-frame ones; the method was immunoSEQ multiplex PCR. This repertoire shows roughly 60,000 clones, roughly 85% found once; its top ten account for 0.55% to 0.65%. Material: CD4+ or CD8+ T cells sorted from blood, obtained in a trial of the OX40 agonist ivuxolimab. The receptor set was obtained from an adult with an advanced solid tumor such as melanoma, head and neck, liver or kidney cancer.

This sequence joins TRBV30 and TRBJ2-1; the match to TRBD2 covers 13 bases. V lost 2 bases and J lost 5; bases outside the gene matches: 6. The CDR3 covers 16 residues. The germline gives CDR1 GTSNPN, CDR2 SVGIG (reference sequence). The CDR3 region is CAWSKPGTSGNNEQFF. CDR3 sequence (DNA): TGTGCCTGGAGTAAACCCGGGACTAGCGGGAACAATGAGCAGTTCTTC.

V usage is TRBV28 and J usage is TRBJ1-2; 9 bases align to TRBD1. The CDR3 has 14 amino acids. Trimming removed 2 bases from V and 7 bases from J; junction bases left unmatched: 5. Germline CDR1 reads MDHEN; CDR2 reads SYDVKM. This chain's CDR3 is CASSLGTGSVGYTF. In nucleotides, the CDR3 is TGTGCCAGCAGTTTAGGGACAGGGAGCGTTGGCTACACCTTC.

The CDR3 DNA follows: TGCGCCAGCAGCCAAGATGAAACGGCCGGCCGGTATGGCTACACCTTC. Encoded protein: CASSQDETAGRYGYTF. The V gene is TRBV4-1, the J gene TRBJ1-2; D is uncertain. This CDR3 has 16 amino acids. Germline assignment: CDR1 MGHRA and CDR2 YSYEKL. Trimming left V 0 bases short and J 5 bases short, with 16 bases between.

This rearrangement joins TRBV27 to TRBJ1-1, with D uncertain. The CDR3 has 15 residues. CDR1 MNHEY and CDR2 SMNVEV come from the germline V gene (reference sequence). The ends were cut back, 8 bases at V and 2 bases at J, with 18 bases in the middle. The CDR3 spells CASSPRQLANTEAFF. In DNA form, the CDR3 reads TGTGCCAGCTCACCCCGGCAGCTAGCTAACACTGAAGCTTTCTTT.

The chain couples TRBV10-3 to TRBJ2-1; TRBD2 matches 10 bases. J gave up 10 bases and V 7 bases, and 7 bases lay outside the gene matches. CDR3 length: 13 residues. CDR1 and CDR2 from the germline V gene are ENHRY and SYGVKD. The CDR3 spells CAIKQREGREQFF. The CDR3 DNA reads TGTGCCATCAAACAGCGGGAGGGCAGGGAGCAGTTCTTC.

This clone showed up just a few times. This sequence joins TRBV15 and TRBJ2-1; TRBD1 matches 7 bases. The V and J ends lost 5 bases and 2 bases, in that order; junction bases with no gene match: 6. Germline lookup yields CDR1 LNHNV and CDR2 YYDKDF (reference sequence). The CDR3 has 15 amino acids. The CDR3 region has the DNA TGTGCCACCAGCGGCTACAGGGGACCCTACAATGAGCAGTTCTTC. Residues: CATSGYRGPYNEQFF.

The rearrangement links TRBV5-4 to TRBJ2-1; 8 bases map to TRBD2. The germline gives CDR1 SGHNT, CDR2 YYREEE (reference sequence). After removal of 4 bases from V and 9 bases from J, the junction contained 15 bases not matched to a gene. The length of the CDR3 is 16 residues. The CDR3 DNA reads TGTGCCAGCAGCCCGGGGAGTCGCGGGGGGAGGGGTGAGCAGTTCTTC. This codes for CASSPGSRGGRGEQFF.